The clone carrying this T cell receptor (beta chain) was seen only once. No antigen is known for it. PCR primers comprised 60 Vbeta and 13 Jbeta primers. TCRdb's table, derived via immunoSEQ multiplex PCR, lists solely in-frame clones and lacks some. The sample holds under 200,000 clones, 70% to 80% seen once. This entry comes from a study of cytomegalovirus exposure and HLA in healthy donors. Study conclusions and caveats: CMV serostatus alone was available as immune exposure information. What a later analysis showed was that several of the most significant clusters appeared linked to common viral pathogens.

Germline assignment: CDR1 SGHNT and CDR2 YYREEE (reference sequence). V dropped 4 bases and J dropped 6; count of bases not matched to a gene: 5. This CDR3 contains 14 residues. The chain recombines TRBV5-4 with TRBJ1-2; the match to TRBD1 covers 11 bases. The sequence was collected from a female donor in good health and CMV-seronegative. Specimen: PBMCs. The CDR3: CASSTDRGRNGYTF. The CDR3, as DNA: TGTGCCAGCAGCACGGACAGGGGGCGTAATGGCTACACCTTC.